Listed below are T cell receptor beta chains from one sample, sequenced in a study of blood T cell repertoires in COVID-19. TCRdb's copy holds only in-frame clones and misses some; the assay was immunoSEQ multiplex PCR. This sample has approximately 30,000 clones; over 90% occur once, and the top ten carry about 5%. Source material: peripheral blood. The receptors come from a human donor in a cohort sampled during active COVID-19. Each CDR3 is given without its conserved first and last residue. The D gene is left open where the match is weak.

d_call,j_call,v_call,cdr3_length,cdr3_aa
-,TRBJ2-7,TRBV7-3,10,ASSLNGGEQY
-,TRBJ1-2,TRBV5-4,13,ASTPDTGSNYGYT
TRBD1,TRBJ2-3,TRBV2,12,ASRVTGGTDTQY
-,TRBJ1-5,TRBV27,12,ASSFSGISQPQH
TRBD1,TRBJ2-7,TRBV4-2,12,ASSPRTGGDEQY
-,TRBJ2-1,TRBV11-2,12,ASSLGANYNEQF
-,TRBJ2-7,TRBV4-2,14,ASSPAGTLLSYEQY
-,TRBJ2-6,TRBV13,13,ASSFAVSGANVLT
TRBD2,TRBJ2-7,TRBV13,12,ASSEGGSGTEQY
TRBD1,TRBJ2-7,TRBV6-1,14,ASSEAMTGGLYEQY
-,TRBJ2-5,TRBV12-3/TRBV12-4,11,ASSLYREETQY
TRBD2,TRBJ2-7,TRBV5-1,12,ASSSAGDDREQY
-,TRBJ1-2,TRBV30,10,AWSRDTYGYT
-,TRBJ1-4,TRBV7-7,13,ASSLAAGINEKLF
TRBD1,TRBJ2-5,TRBV18,13,ASSPSGQNQETQY
TRBD2,TRBJ2-7,TRBV11-2,11,ASRGLAGEGQY
TRBD1,TRBJ1-2,TRBV10-2,13,ASSLNRGQGGGYT
-,TRBJ1-1,TRBV4-2,13,ASSHRQARKTEAF
-,TRBJ1-6,TRBV6-5,13,ASILTGGSRSPLH
TRBD1,TRBJ1-2,TRBV30,7,ALTGERT
TRBD1,TRBJ2-2,TRBV7-6,14,ASSLVRGRDTGELF
-,TRBJ2-3,TRBV21-1,12,ASSKPTRGDTQY
TRBD2,TRBJ2-1,TRBV5-1,14,ASSTGNSGGQDEQF
-,TRBJ1-2,TRBV18,13,ASSPPGGVAYGYT
-,TRBJ2-1,TRBV5-6,11,ASSPAGSGEQF
TRBD2,TRBJ2-7,TRBV5-1,13,ASSWTSGRLYEQY
TRBD1,TRBJ2-1,TRBV20-1,11,SASLGQANEQF
-,TRBJ1-2,TRBV3-1/TRBV3-2,13,ASSQVPNVNYGYT
-,TRBJ2-7,TRBV7-9,13,ASSLVYSLSYEQY
TRBD2,TRBJ2-2,TRBV13,16,ASSPPPGLAENTGELF
TRBD2,TRBJ2-3,TRBV19,16,ASSRAPRLAGATDTQY
-,TRBJ1-1,TRBV6-5,12,ASSYLVGRTEAF
TRBD2,TRBJ2-1,TRBV5-1,13,ASSPGTSGTPEQF